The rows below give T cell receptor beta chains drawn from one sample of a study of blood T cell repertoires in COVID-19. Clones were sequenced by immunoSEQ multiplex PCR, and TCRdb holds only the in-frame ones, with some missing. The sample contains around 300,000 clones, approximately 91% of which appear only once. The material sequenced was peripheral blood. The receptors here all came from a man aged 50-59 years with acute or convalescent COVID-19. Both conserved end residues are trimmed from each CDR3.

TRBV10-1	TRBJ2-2	ASSPGITGELF
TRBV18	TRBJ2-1	ASSPPSTSGGGRKQF
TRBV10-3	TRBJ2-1	AISNDRGSYNEQF
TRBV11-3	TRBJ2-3	ASSLAGQWSDTQY
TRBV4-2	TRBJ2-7	ASSQGGTVREQY
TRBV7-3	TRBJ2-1	ASSSTNEQF
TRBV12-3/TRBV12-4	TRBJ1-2	ASSLGQGTSYT
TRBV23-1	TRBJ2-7	ASSPCDRGGYEQY
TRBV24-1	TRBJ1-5	ATSESGQGRISNQPQH
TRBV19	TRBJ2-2	ASTQSGVGSGELF
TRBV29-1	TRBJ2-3	SVTLAGGPDTQY
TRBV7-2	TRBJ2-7	ASSYGLAGGYEQY
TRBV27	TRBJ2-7	ASSPPSGAPYEQY
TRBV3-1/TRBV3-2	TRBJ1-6	ASSQGYQNNSPLH
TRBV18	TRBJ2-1	ASSTSGGLNEQF
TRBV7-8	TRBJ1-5	ASSLRVLLDSFQPQH
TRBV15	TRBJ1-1	ATRAGQFNTEAF
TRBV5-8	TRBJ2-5	ASSLGGTSIQETQY
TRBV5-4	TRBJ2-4	ASSFQTSGVAKNIQY
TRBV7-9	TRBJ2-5	ASSSGQGAGRGETQY
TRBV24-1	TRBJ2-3	ATSGLQGTQY
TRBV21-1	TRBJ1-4	ASSKTSLVSKDGKLF
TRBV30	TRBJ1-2	AWSPKGGHGYT
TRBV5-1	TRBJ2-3	ASSPGTSGGAVDTQY
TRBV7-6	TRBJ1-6	ASSFSLRGRDNSPLH
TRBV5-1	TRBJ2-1	ASTRDSYNEQF
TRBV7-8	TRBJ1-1	ASSFPFRSAINTEAF
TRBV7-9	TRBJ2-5	ASSPPRLAGGRGEETQY
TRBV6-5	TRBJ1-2	ASSLNRGDGYT
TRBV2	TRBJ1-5	ASGGPMSNQPQH
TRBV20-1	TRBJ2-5	SPWLETQY
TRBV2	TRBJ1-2	ASTKGTGNYGYT
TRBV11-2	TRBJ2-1	ASSFRGSYNEQF
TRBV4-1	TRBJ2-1	ASSQADNEQF
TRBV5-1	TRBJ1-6	ASSTTGQGNSPLH
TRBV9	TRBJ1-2	ASSVEGGAPAGYT
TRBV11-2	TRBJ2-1	ASSPGTIGEQF
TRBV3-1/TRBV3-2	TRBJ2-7	ASSLLGGSSSYEQY
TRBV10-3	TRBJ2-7	AISDDTGQLYEQY
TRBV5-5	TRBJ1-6	ASRRDGISYNSPLH
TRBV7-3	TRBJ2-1	ASSPWTSGGAKEQF
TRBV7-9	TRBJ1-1	ASSLASRLPSTEAF
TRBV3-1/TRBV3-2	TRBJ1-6	ASSRRDTNSPLH
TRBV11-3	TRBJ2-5	ASSPRGGEETQY